The T cell receptor beta chain under discussion was sequenced for a study of beta chain features in type 1 diabetes. General observations from the study: Moderate yet significant TCRB CDR3 shortening was seen in Type 1 diabetes patients in all four CD4+ subsets. It was among patients, rather than healthy donors, that naive, central memory and Treg TCRB repertoires appeared more similar.

Germline lookup yields CDR1 SGHDN and CDR2 FVKESK. There are 15 residues in the CDR3. The trim removed 6 bases at V and 6 bases at J, leaving 8 bases unmatched. Reverse transcribing all isolated RNA meant expressed TCRB transcripts were sequenced. Sequencing was performed with immunoSEQ multiplex PCR; in TCRdb, only in-frame clones are kept and a portion is missing. The table has 900,000 or so clones, 15% to 20% seen once. The authors took one heparinised blood draw, averaging about 120 mL, from each donor. This clone was found a few times. The antigen is not known. The chain couples TRBV14 to TRBJ2-3; 11 bases map to TRBD2. The source material was naive CD4+ T cells from blood. This receptor was obtained from a woman aged 18 to 35 in good health. CDR3 loop: CASSLSGRAGDTQYF. DNA of the CDR3: TGTGCCAGCAGTCTTAGCGGGAGGGCCGGGGATACGCAGTATTTT.